These 20 T cell receptor beta chains originate from one sample sequenced in a study of lymphopenia after photon versus proton radiotherapy. The repertoire was sequenced with immunoSEQ multiplex PCR; TCRdb's copy has only in-frame clones and lacks some. The sample has tens of thousands of clones; about nine tenths are singletons. The specimen comprised peripheral blood, sampled from a patient treated with proton-based radiotherapy. The source of these receptors is a man of 80 years or more with esophageal cancer.

The chain has TRBV7-3 and TRBJ1-6; 7 positions agree with TRBD1. After removal of 2 bases from V and 7 bases from J, the junction contained 5 bases not matched to a gene. The germline V gene has CDR1 SGHTA and CDR2 FQGTGA. The CDR3 is 15 amino acids. The CDR3 nucleotides are TGTGCCAGCAGCTTAGGTCCAGGGGGGAATTCACCCCTCCACTTT. It codes for CASSLGPGGNSPLHF.

Of note for this clone: This same CDR3 is encoded by further DNA sequences in the sample. V is TRBV7-2 and J is TRBJ1-5; TRBD1 might be the D (6 bases). Germline CDR1 is SGHTA and CDR2 is FQGNSA. This CDR3 comprises 15 residues. V shed 1 base and J shed 4 bases, with 11 bases lying between them. The CDR3 region has the DNA TGTGCCAGCAGCTTAGGCAGGGGAGGGAATCAGCCCCAGCATTTT. Translation gives CASSLGRGGNQPQHF.

J is TRBJ2-7 and V is TRBV7-2; TRBD1 matches at 8 bases. After removal of 5 bases from V and 3 bases from J, the junction contained 9 bases not matched to a gene. Germline V gene data show CDR1 as SGHTA and CDR2 as FQGNSA. CDR3 length equals 15 residues. Here the CDR3 DNA reads TGTGCCAGCAGCCCCCAGGGGGCGGGTCACTACGAGCAGTACTTC. Protein product: CASSPQGAGHYEQYF.

The chain has TRBV5-6 and TRBJ1-4; 8 bases map to TRBD1. The length of the CDR3 is 14 residues. Per the germline V gene, CDR1 is SGHDT and CDR2 is YYEEEE. With 1 base clipped from V and 7 bases from J, the junction kept 3 bases outside the gene matches. Here the CDR3 reads CASSLSGTGEKLFF. The DNA of the CDR3 is TGTGCCAGCAGCTTGTCAGGGACAGGTGAAAAACTGTTTTTT. Full variable domain (rest looked up from reference TRBV5-6 and TRBJ1-4): DAGVTQSPTHLIKTRGQQVTLRCSPKSGHDTVSWYQQALGQGPQFIFQYYEEEERQRGNFPDRFSGHQFPNYSSELNVNALLLGDSALYLCASSLSGTGEKLFFGSGTQLSVL.

The CDR3 is CASSQVAGSSYNEQFF. The CDR3 DNA reads as TGTGCCAGCAGCCAAGTTGCAGGGAGCTCCTACAATGAGCAGTTCTTC. J is TRBJ2-1 and V is TRBV14; tentatively, D is TRBD1 or TRBD2 (5 bases each). CDR3 length: 16 residues. V was clipped by 1 base and J by 0 bases, with 10 bases between them. Germline CDR1 and CDR2: SGHDN and FVKESK.

The chain is built from TRBV27 and TRBJ2-2; TRBD1 might be the D (5 bases). Trimming took off 3 bases at V and 2 bases at J, with 10 bases between the two ends. The CDR3 is 15 amino acids. Per germline, CDR1 MNHEY and CDR2 SMNVEV (reference sequence). The CDR3 bases are TGTGCCAGCAGTTTCTTGACAGACAACACCGGGGAGCTGTTTTTT. Translated, it gives CASSFLTDNTGELFF.

V and J are TRBV30 and TRBJ2-7; 11 bases align to TRBD2. Germline V gives CDR1 GTSNPN, CDR2 SVGIG (reference sequence). CDR3 length: 13 residues. Trimming took 8 bases from V and 2 from J; bases not matched to a gene: 5. The CDR3 here is CAVGLAATYEQYF. The CDR3 DNA reads as TGTGCCGTGGGACTAGCGGCCACCTACGAGCAGTACTTC.

V and J are TRBV5-4 and TRBJ2-7; TRBD1 agrees at 7 bases. This CDR3 has 13 residues. With V trimmed by 5 bases and J by 0 bases, 2 bases remained unmatched. The germline CDR1 and CDR2 sequences are SGHNT and YYREEE (reference sequence). Here the CDR3 reads CASRRDSSYEQYF. The CDR3 DNA is TGTGCCAGCAGACGGGACAGCTCCTACGAGCAGTACTTC.

The chain employs TRBV7-2 and TRBJ2-5; D unclear. Germline lookup yields CDR1 SGHTA and CDR2 FQGNSA. The CDR3 contains 14 residues. Between the trimmed V and J ends, which lost 5 bases and 7 bases, there was a span of 17 bases. CDR3 in amino acids: CASSPRVLLGTQYF. CDR3 coding DNA: TGTGCCAGCAGCCCCCGGGTGCTGCTTGGGACCCAGTACTTC.

This rearrangement joins TRBV11-2 to TRBJ2-3, with 7 bases aligning to TRBD2. Per germline, CDR1 SGHAT and CDR2 FQNNGV. The CDR3 contains 17 residues. V shed 5 bases, J shed 1 base, and the junction held 12 bases outside the gene matches. CDR3: CASSHPLSAGGTDTQYF. The CDR3 DNA is TGTGCCAGCAGCCACCCGCTGAGCGCGGGGGGCACAGATACGCAGTATTTT.

The chain is built from TRBV10-3 and TRBJ2-7; 7 bases fit TRBD1. Germline V gene sequence: CDR1 ENHRY, CDR2 SYGVKD. V dropped 3 bases and J dropped 7; count of bases not matched to a gene: 9. The CDR3 is 14 residues long. In nucleotides, the CDR3 is TGTGCCATCAGTGAACAGGGGTCCTCCAGGGAGCAGTACTTC. Protein: CAISEQGSSREQYF.

The chain links TRBV2 to TRBJ1-5; possibly TRBD1 for D (6 bases). V lost 6 bases to trimming and J lost 7 bases, with 13 bases between them. The germline V gene has CDR1 SNHLY and CDR2 FYNNEI. CDR3 length: 13 amino acids. For the CDR3, the DNA is TGTGCCAGCAGAAACGGACAGTCCCAGCCCCAGCATTTT. It yields the protein CASRNGQSQPQHF. Drawing the rest from reference TRBV2 and TRBJ1-5, the complete variable domain is EPEVTQTPSHQVTQMGQEVILRCVPISNHLYFYWYRQILGQKVEFLVSFYNNEISEKSEIFDDQFSVERPDGSNFTLKIRSTKLEDSAMYFCASRNGQSQPQHFGDGTRLSIL.

The chain uses TRBV19 and TRBJ2-1, with D maybe TRBD2 (6 bases). Looked up from germline, CDR1 is LNHDA and CDR2 is SQIVND (reference sequence). The CDR3 runs to 12 residues. Trimming pared 3 bases from V and 15 bases from J, leaving 15 bases between. The CDR3 nucleotides read TGTGCCAGTAGTATGCCTGGGGGGTGGCTGTTCTTC. Protein: CASSMPGGWLFF.

The CDR3 DNA is TGTGCCAGCAGCTTAGGAGCGTACAATGAGCAGTTCTTC. Residues: CASSLGAYNEQFF. The chain couples TRBV7-2 to TRBJ2-1; D is uncertain. CDR1 SGHTA and CDR2 FQGNSA come from the germline V gene. V was shortened by 1 base and J by 4 bases, with 5 bases between the two germline ends. The CDR3 runs to 13 residues.

This rearrangement joins TRBV5-1 to TRBJ2-1, with 9 bases identical to TRBD2. This CDR3 comprises 16 residues. Germline lookup yields CDR1 SGHRS and CDR2 YFSETQ. V gave up 1 base and J gave up 6 bases; unmatched junction bases: 8. The CDR3 bases are TGCGCCAGCAGCTTGATTGCGGGGGGGCTCATCAATGAGCAGTTCTTC. Translation: CASSLIAGGLINEQFF.

The V call is TRBV10-1, the J call TRBJ1-1; 7 bases map to TRBD1. Germline V gene data show CDR1 as WNHNN and CDR2 as SYGVQD (reference sequence). V trimming: 4 bases; J trimming: 3 bases; junction bases outside the gene matches: 8. The length of the CDR3 is 15 residues. This CDR3 reads CASSGDSPGYTEAFF. CDR3 sequence (DNA): TGCGCCAGCAGTGGGGACAGCCCGGGGTACACTGAAGCTTTCTTT.

The rearrangement links TRBV4-2 to TRBJ2-5, with 9 bases that match TRBD2. J gave up 5 bases and V 1 base, and 14 bases lay outside the gene matches. This CDR3 spans 18 amino acids. CDR1 is LGHNA and CDR2 is YNFKEQ in the germline V gene. CDR3 sequence reads: CASSQGRGGGAVGETQYF. CDR3 nucleotide sequence: TGTGCCAGCAGCCAAGGCCGAGGCGGGGGGGCCGTAGGGGAGACCCAGTACTTC.

A few counts support this clone. The rearrangement links TRBV7-3 to TRBJ1-5; D remains unclear. V lost 5 bases to trimming and J lost 4 bases, with 9 bases between them. Germline V gives CDR1 SGHTA, CDR2 FQGTGA. The CDR3 runs to 13 residues. The CDR3 reads CASSMGPNQPQHF. The DNA of the CDR3 is TGTGCCAGCAGCATGGGCCCTAATCAGCCCCAGCATTTT.

V usage is TRBV6-6 and J usage is TRBJ2-3, with TRBD2 matching 12 bases. There are 15 residues in the CDR3. V gave up 5 bases and J gave up 6 bases; unmatched junction bases: 6. CDR1 MNHNY and CDR2 SVGAGI come from the germline V gene (reference sequence). The CDR3 sequence is CASSKLAGGSDTQYF. CDR3 DNA sequence: TGTGCCAGCAGTAAACTAGCGGGAGGTTCGGATACGCAGTATTTT.

The chain is built from TRBV2 and TRBJ2-3; D call uncertain. The CDR3 runs 12 residues. The germline V gene has CDR1 SNHLY and CDR2 FYNNEI. Trimming removed 4 bases from V and 3 bases from J, with 5 bases in between. The CDR3 spells CASSATTDTQYF. CDR3 bases: TGTGCCAGCAGTGCTACGACAGATACGCAGTATTTT.